These T cell receptor beta chains were read from a single sample in a study of CD8+CD57+ T cells in acquired aplastic anemia. In TCRdb, the reads were re-called with MiXCR into one record per CDR3 protein. This table holds 200,000 to 250,000 distinct CDR3 sequences, approximately 65% found once. Material: sorted CD4+, CD8+, or CD8+CD57+ T cells (not recorded which) from PBMCs. These receptors were taken from a human donor with aplastic anemia. CDR3s include the opening cysteine and the closing phenylalanine or tryptophan.

TRBV2 | CASSEFVGTSMQDTQYF
TRBV6-5 | CASTMGDMNTEAFF
TRBV7-3 | CASSPNGLAGTSTDTQYF
TRBV5-6 | CASSPGQGALGYTF
TRBV10-2 | CASSEGYYGYTF
TRBV27 | CASSIQGPATNEKLFF
TRBV9 | CASSISVKANTGELFF
TRBV19 | CASSGWRGYNEQFF
TRBV10-2 | CASSFPTSTDTQYF
TRBV24-1 | CATSDFGQTQYF
TRBV14 | CASSQLQGNTGELFF
TRBV24-1 | CATSDSRSDTQYF
TRBV6-9 | CASTLIAPRDSPLHF
TRBV5-1 | CASSLAAMTGELFF
TRBV24-1 | CATRGLILFGDYEQYF
TRBV19 | CASSREDRGPGANVLTF
TRBV7-2 | CASSLGVSSRYTF
TRBV10-3 | CAITPKSGEKLFF
TRBV7-2 | CASSPPGRWETQYF
TRBV11-2 | CASSTTVKPYEQYF
TRBV28 | CASSLRTSMNTEAFF
TRBV19 | CASSIGDGTSYEQYF
TRBV10-3 | CASTGGSTDTQYF
TRBV10-3 | CAISEKFGSNTEAFF
TRBV29-1 | CSVSGRTNSYEQYF
TRBV9 | CASSVQGSGEKLFF
TRBV6-5 | CASKKGMVNSPLHF
TRBV2 | CASGGQITGELFF
TRBV15 | CATSSSRSGQGEGNEQFF
TRBV7-7 | CASSLGPHLAGPLPSTDTQYF
TRBV5-1 | CASSLNGQARGEQYF
TRBV19 | CASSTGLAGTDNEQFF
TRBV20-1 | CSARDRTLAGEQFF
TRBV2 | CASSESDRHTGTQYF
TRBV15 | CATTDRVSGNTIYF
TRBV29-1 | CSVDGTPPSYNEQFF
TRBV7-3 | CASSLTGGFNEQFF
TRBV20-1 | CSARDYTGPANTEAFF
TRBV5-1 | CASSPRWPGETQYF
TRBV19 | CASSIGGGPYEQYF
TRBV19 | CASSPQTANTGELFF
TRBV2 | CASSEYLGTNYGYTF
TRBV5-1 | CASSELRDGTYEQYF
TRBV10-2 | CASSERGLFYEQYF
TRBV10-3 | CAISGQGAEKFGNTIYF
TRBV5-1 | CASSLGIRGGIQETQYF
TRBV12-3/TRBV12-4 | CASSSSTDLTYEQYF
TRBV5-1 | CASSSWDRAALNNSPLHF
TRBV2 | CASAVDGLYEQYF
TRBV6-5 | CASTRRDSNQPQHF
TRBV11-2 | CASSHRRGQGNSPLHF